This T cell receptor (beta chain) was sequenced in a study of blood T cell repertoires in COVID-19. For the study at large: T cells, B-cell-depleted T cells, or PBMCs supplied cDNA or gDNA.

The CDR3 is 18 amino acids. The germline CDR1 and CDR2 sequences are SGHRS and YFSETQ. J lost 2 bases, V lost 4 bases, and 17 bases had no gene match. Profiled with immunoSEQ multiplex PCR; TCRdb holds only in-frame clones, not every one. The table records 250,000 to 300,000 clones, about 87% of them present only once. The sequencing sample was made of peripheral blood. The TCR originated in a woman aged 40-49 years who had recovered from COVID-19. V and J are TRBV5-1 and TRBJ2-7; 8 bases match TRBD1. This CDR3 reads CASSRNPGGSGLTYEQYF. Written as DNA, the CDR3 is TGCGCCAGCAGCCGTAATCCAGGGGGCAGTGGTCTTACCTACGAGCAGTACTTC. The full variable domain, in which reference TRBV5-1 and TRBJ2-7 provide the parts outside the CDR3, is KAGVTQTPRYLIKTRGQQVTLSCSPISGHRSVSWYQQTPGQGLQFLFEYFSETQRNKGNFPGRFSGRQFSNSRSEMNVSTLELGDSALYLCASSRNPGGSGLTYEQYFGPGTRLTVT.